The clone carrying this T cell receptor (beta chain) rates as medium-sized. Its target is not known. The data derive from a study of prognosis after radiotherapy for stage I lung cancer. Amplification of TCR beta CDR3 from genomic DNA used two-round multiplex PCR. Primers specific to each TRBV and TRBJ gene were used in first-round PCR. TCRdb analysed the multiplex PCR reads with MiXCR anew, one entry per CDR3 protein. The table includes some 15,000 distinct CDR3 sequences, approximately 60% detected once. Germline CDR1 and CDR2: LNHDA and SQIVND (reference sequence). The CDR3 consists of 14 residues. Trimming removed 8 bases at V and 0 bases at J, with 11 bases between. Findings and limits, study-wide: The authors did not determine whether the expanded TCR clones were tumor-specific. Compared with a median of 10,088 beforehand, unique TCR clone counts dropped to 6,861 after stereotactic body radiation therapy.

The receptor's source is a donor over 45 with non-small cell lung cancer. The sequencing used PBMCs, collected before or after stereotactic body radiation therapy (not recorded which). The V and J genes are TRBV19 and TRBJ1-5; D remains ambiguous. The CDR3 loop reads CASYGLNSNQPQHF. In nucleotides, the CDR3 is TGTGCCAGTTACGGACTGAATAGCAATCAGCCCCAGCATTTT.